The rows below give T cell receptor beta chains drawn from one sample of a study of blood T cell repertoires in COVID-19. The repertoire was sequenced with immunoSEQ multiplex PCR; TCRdb's copy has only in-frame clones and lacks some. Here the sample spans about 89,000 clones, around 88% being singletons. The specimen was peripheral blood. These TCRs come from a man aged 55-75 years with acute or convalescent COVID-19. Each CDR3 is given with its conserved first and last residue. A D gene is named only where the DNA matches it firmly. Only part of the rows carry a size: once, few, many, or a class if the clone is expanded.

abundance,v_gene,j_gene,d_gene,CDR3aa,CDR3nt
.,TRBV5-5,TRBJ2-7,TRBD1,CASSPGQGDYEQYF,TGTGCCAGCAGTCCGGGACAGGGGGACTACGAGCAGTACTTC
.,TRBV19,TRBJ1-5,.,CASTHRRGGSQPQHF,TGTGCCAGTACCCATAGGCGGGGTGGATCCCAGCCCCAGCATTTT
.,TRBV5-1,TRBJ2-6,TRBD1,CASSPTGAGANVLTF,TGCGCCAGCAGTCCCACAGGGGCTGGGGCCAACGTCCTGACTTTC
.,TRBV24-1,TRBJ2-7,TRBD1,CATLYPTGKGSYEQYF,TGTGCCACCCTATACCCGACAGGGAAGGGTTCCTACGAGCAGTACTTC
.,TRBV1,TRBJ2-1,.,CTSSQNSGGTYNEQFF,TGCACCAGCAGCCAGAATAGCGGGGGTACCTACAATGAGCAGTTCTTC
.,TRBV7-3,TRBJ2-1,.,CASSLSTGVSYNEQFF,TGTGCCAGCAGCTTAAGTACGGGGGTCTCCTACAATGAGCAGTTCTTC
.,TRBV7-8,TRBJ2-3,.,CASSPQLASTDTQYF,TGTGCCAGCAGCCCCCAACTAGCTTCTACAGATACGCAGTATTTT
.,TRBV10-3,TRBJ1-3,.,CAIRPGTGDTIYF,TGTGCCATCAGGCCGGGGACTGGGGACACCATATATTTT
.,TRBV30,TRBJ1-6,.,CAWSLGQPWSPLHF,TGTGCCTGGAGCTTAGGACAGCCCTGGTCACCCCTCCACTTT
.,TRBV10-3,TRBJ2-1,.,CAISETSRGEQFF,TGTGCCATCAGTGAGACATCTAGGGGAGAGCAGTTCTTC
once,TRBV10-1,TRBJ1-5,TRBD1,CASCPGQGLSNQPQHF,TGCGCCAGCTGCCCGGGACAGGGCTTATCAAATCAGCCCCAGCATTTT
once,TRBV4-1,TRBJ2-7,TRBD2,CASSPVVGLAGGHYEQYF,TGCGCCAGCAGCCCAGTAGTCGGACTAGCGGGAGGTCACTACGAGCAGTACTTC
.,TRBV29-1,TRBJ1-1,.,CSVEEDWNTEAFF,TGCAGCGTTGAAGAGGACTGGAACACTGAAGCTTTCTTT
once,TRBV24-1,TRBJ2-3,TRBD2,CATSDPRGYGTDTQYF,TGTGCCACCAGTGACCCGCGGGGGTATGGCACAGATACGCAGTATTTT
.,TRBV5-1,TRBJ2-7,.,CASSLAGGNRYEQYF,TGCGCCAGCAGCTTGGCCGGCGGGAATCGCTACGAGCAGTACTTC
.,TRBV7-9,TRBJ2-5,.,CASSLSTEETQYF,TGTGCCAGCAGCTTAAGCACTGAAGAGACCCAGTACTTC
.,TRBV27,TRBJ1-2,.,CASSLLGSVNYGYTF,TGTGCCAGCAGTTTATTGGGCTCGGTGAACTATGGCTACACCTTC
.,TRBV6-1,TRBJ1-5,.,CASSDRPNQPQHF,TGTGCCAGCAGTGACAGGCCGAATCAGCCCCAGCATTTT
.,TRBV29-1,TRBJ1-2,TRBD1,CSVYPGQGDGYTF,TGCAGCGTATATCCGGGACAGGGAGATGGCTACACCTTC
.,TRBV5-1,TRBJ2-5,TRBD2,CASIRTSGSQETQYF,TGCGCCAGCATTCGAACTAGCGGGAGCCAAGAGACCCAGTACTTC
.,TRBV12-3/TRBV12-4,TRBJ2-5,.,CASSLGFGTQYF,TGTGCCAGCAGCCTCGGGTTCGGGACCCAGTACTTC
.,TRBV24-1,TRBJ2-2,TRBD2,CATSRTSGTSNTGELFF,TGTGCCACCAGTCGGACTAGCGGGACCTCGAACACCGGGGAGCTGTTTTTT
.,TRBV10-1,TRBJ2-5,TRBD2,CASSESPAGGQETQYF,TGCGCCAGCAGTGAGTCCCCAGCGGGGGGCCAAGAGACCCAGTACTTC
.,TRBV9,TRBJ1-2,.,CASSAFSGYTF,TGTGCCAGCAGCGCATTTAGTGGCTACACCTTC
.,TRBV7-2,TRBJ2-1,TRBD2,CASSLAGGGAFNEQFF,TGTGCCAGCAGCTTAGCAGGCGGGGGGGCCTTCAATGAGCAGTTCTTC
.,TRBV19,TRBJ2-7,TRBD1,CASSTGQGGISEQYF,TGTGCCAGTAGTACAGGACAGGGTGGGATCTCGGAGCAGTACTTC
.,TRBV6-5,TRBJ1-1,TRBD1,CAIHRGTNTEAFF,TGTGCCATACACAGGGGAACGAACACTGAAGCTTTCTTT
.,TRBV4-1,TRBJ2-1,TRBD2,CASSQGLADYNEQFF,TGCGCCAGCAGCCAGGGACTAGCGGATTACAATGAGCAGTTCTTC
.,TRBV5-1,TRBJ2-3,TRBD2,CASSSAVAGPTDTQYF,TGCGCCAGCAGCTCCGCGGTAGCGGGACCGACGGATACGCAGTATTTT
.,TRBV28,TRBJ2-5,TRBD2,CASSSPTSGGRETQYF,TGTGCCAGCAGTTCCCCGACTAGCGGGGGGCGGGAGACCCAGTACTTC
.,TRBV10-2,TRBJ1-1,.,CASSEGAGNTEAFF,TGCGCCAGCAGTGAGGGGGCAGGGAACACTGAAGCTTTCTTT
.,TRBV2,TRBJ1-2,.,CASSGVANYGYTF,TGTGCCAGCAGTGGTGTAGCTAACTATGGCTACACCTTC
.,TRBV10-3,TRBJ1-1,.,CAISESEGVTEAFF,TGTGCCATCAGTGAGTCGGAAGGGGTGACTGAAGCTTTCTTT
.,TRBV28,TRBJ2-1,.,CASSLVGGPFNEQFF,TGTGCCAGCAGTTTAGTGGGGGGGCCTTTCAATGAGCAGTTCTTC
.,TRBV10-3,TRBJ1-1,.,CAARMAEGAEAFF,TGTGCCGCCCGGATGGCAGAAGGGGCTGAAGCTTTCTTT
once,TRBV21-1,TRBJ2-4,.,CASSKPDSSSPGIQYF,TGTGCCAGCAGCAAACCTGACAGCTCCTCGCCGGGCATTCAGTACTTC
.,TRBV5-6,TRBJ2-2,.,CASSFGLGLTNTGELFF,TGTGCCAGCAGCTTCGGATTAGGACTAACGAACACCGGGGAGCTGTTTTTT
.,TRBV20-1,TRBJ1-5,.,CSAIDPIQANQPQHF,TGCAGTGCTATTGACCCCATTCAAGCCAATCAGCCCCAGCATTTT
.,TRBV19,TRBJ1-5,.,CASSPQLGGGQNQPQHF,TGTGCCAGTAGTCCTCAGCTAGGGGGAGGGCAGAATCAGCCCCAGCATTTT
.,TRBV19,TRBJ2-7,TRBD1,CASSKSQGAGSYEQYF,TGTGCCAGTAGTAAGTCACAGGGGGCGGGCTCCTACGAGCAGTACTTC
.,TRBV6-6,TRBJ2-3,TRBD1,CASSTGTGGADTQYF,TGTGCCAGCAGTACCGGGACAGGGGGCGCAGATACGCAGTATTTT